This is a list of T cell receptor beta chains from one sample in a study of blood T cell repertoires in COVID-19. The assay was immunoSEQ multiplex PCR, and TCRdb's table has in-frame clones only and misses some. The sample holds 200,000 to 250,000 clones, around 84% seen once. Specimen: peripheral blood. Source of these receptors: a man aged 60 to 69 with acute or convalescent COVID-19. Both conserved end residues are part of each CDR3. A D gene is named only where the DNA matches it firmly. Size is omitted from some rows. Given values are once, few, many or a class for expanded clones.

>TRBD1|TRBJ2-7|TRBV5-6|NA
TGTGCCAGCAGCCGGTTTGGGGGACAGGGGGTCCACGAGCAGTACTTC
CASSRFGGQGVHEQYF
>TRBD1|TRBJ1-1|TRBV7-2|NA
TGTGCCAGCAGCTTAGGGACAGGGCCGAACACTGAAGCTTTCTTT
CASSLGTGPNTEAFF
>TRBD1|TRBJ1-5|TRBV3-1/TRBV3-2|few
TGTGCCAGCAGCCACACAGGGGCGCCAGGTCAGCCCCAGCATTTT
CASSHTGAPGQPQHF
>TRBD1|TRBJ1-3|TRBV7-8|once
TGTGCCAGCAGCTTGACCGGGACAGCTTCTGGAAACACCATATATTTT
CASSLTGTASGNTIYF
>NA|TRBJ1-2|TRBV9|NA
TGTGCCAGCAGCGTAGGGTTAGAGGGATACTATGGCTACACCTTC
CASSVGLEGYYGYTF
>NA|TRBJ2-3|TRBV7-2|NA
TGTGCCAGCAGCTCCCGTGGAGGGTCAGACGAAGATACGCAGTATTTT
CASSSRGGSDEDTQYF
>TRBD1|TRBJ1-2|TRBV5-1|NA
TGCGCCAGCAGCCTGGGGACAGGTGCTAACTATGGCTACACCTTC
CASSLGTGANYGYTF
>TRBD2|TRBJ2-3|TRBV30|NA
TGTGCCTGGAGCCAGACTAGCGGGGGGACAGATACGCAGTATTTT
CAWSQTSGGTDTQYF
>NA|TRBJ1-3|TRBV3-1/TRBV3-2|NA
TGTGCCAGCAGCAAAACAACAGCCTCTGGAAACACCATATATTTT
CASSKTTASGNTIYF
>TRBD1|TRBJ1-2|TRBV29-1|once
TGCAGCGCTGCAGACGGACAGGGAGGCTACTATGGCTACACCTTC
CSAADGQGGYYGYTF
>NA|TRBJ2-7|TRBV5-6|NA
TGTGCCAGCAGCTTGGTGGGCAGAACCTACGAGCAGTACTTC
CASSLVGRTYEQYF
>TRBD1|TRBJ2-2|TRBV9|NA
TGTGCCAGCATGGAAGGGGGCAACGGGGAGCTGTTTTTT
CASMEGGNGELFF
>NA|TRBJ1-1|TRBV5-6|NA
TGTGCCAGCAGCTTGGTGGGGGCAGGGAGGGACACTGAAGCTTTCTTT
CASSLVGAGRDTEAFF
>NA|TRBJ2-1|TRBV21-1|NA
TGTGCCAGCAGCAAATCGGGGGGCCCCCCACCTGAGCAGTTCTTC
CASSKSGGPPPEQFF
>TRBD1|TRBJ1-5|TRBV19|NA
TGTGCCAGTAGTGCTCCCGACAGGGCTCCAAGGCAGCCCCAGCATTTT
CASSAPDRAPRQPQHF
>TRBD1|TRBJ1-5|TRBV2|NA
TGTGCCAGCAGTGAACAGGGGGGCGGATATCAGCCCCAGCATTTT
CASSEQGGGYQPQHF
>NA|TRBJ1-6|TRBV4-2|NA
TGTGCCAGCAGCCATGACACCCCACAAAATTCACCCCTCCACTTT
CASSHDTPQNSPLHF
>TRBD1|TRBJ2-1|TRBV9|NA
TGTGCCAGCAGCGGGCCAGAGGACAGGGTTAATGAGCAGTTCTTC
CASSGPEDRVNEQFF
>TRBD1|TRBJ1-6|TRBV10-1|NA
TGCGCCAGCACCGGGACAGAAAATTCACCCCTCCACTTT
CASTGTENSPLHF
>NA|TRBJ2-5|TRBV2|NA
TGTGCCAGCACGGCGGCAGAAGAGACCCAGTACTTC
CASTAAEETQYF
>NA|TRBJ2-1|TRBV9|NA
TGTGCCAGCAGCGTAGACGGGGATCCCTACAATGAGCAGTTCTTC
CASSVDGDPYNEQFF
>NA|TRBJ2-2|TRBV24-1|NA
TGTGCCACCAGTGATTGGACAGCCGGGGAGCTGTTTTTT
CATSDWTAGELFF
>TRBD1|TRBJ1-2|TRBV14|NA
TGTGCCAGCACTCTTCCGGGACAGGGGTCGGGTGGCTACACCTTC
CASTLPGQGSGGYTF
>TRBD1|TRBJ1-2|TRBV5-4|NA
TGTGCCAGCAGCTTGGTAGGGACAGGGTCTGGCTACACCTTC
CASSLVGTGSGYTF
>TRBD1|TRBJ2-1|TRBV28|NA
TGTGCCAGCAGTAGTGCGGGACAGGGGATCAATGAGCAGTTCTTC
CASSSAGQGINEQFF
>NA|TRBJ2-7|TRBV6-2/TRBV6-3|NA
TGTGCCAGCAGTTACCCCCTCTACGAGCAGTACTTC
CASSYPLYEQYF
>TRBD1|TRBJ2-1|TRBV28|NA
TGTGCCAGCACCAAAGGTGGGGCAGGGGGCAATGAGCAGTTCTTC
CASTKGGAGGNEQFF
>NA|TRBJ1-1|TRBV21-1|NA
TGTGCCAGCAGCAAAGTTCTTAGCGCGTCAGTTGCGAACACTGAAGCTTTCTTT
CASSKVLSASVANTEAFF
>TRBD1|TRBJ1-2|TRBV5-1|few
TGCGCCAGCAGCTCGCAAACAGGGGGGGACGATGGCTACACCTTC
CASSSQTGGDDGYTF
>NA|TRBJ1-2|TRBV6-5|NA
TGTGCCAGCAGGCCACAGGGAGAAGCTAACTATGGCTACACCTTC
CASRPQGEANYGYTF
>NA|TRBJ1-5|TRBV7-6|NA
TGTGCCAGCAGCCTTACAGGGAATCAGCCCCAGCATTTT
CASSLTGNQPQHF
>TRBD2|TRBJ2-5|TRBV18|NA
TGTGCCAGCTCACCGGGGTTAGCGGGGGCCTCGGGGATGAAGACCCAGTACTTC
CASSPGLAGASGMKTQYF
>NA|TRBJ2-3|TRBV7-3|NA
TGTGCCAGCAGCGTACAGGGTGGGCAGGGCTTGGCAGATACGCAGTATTTT
CASSVQGGQGLADTQYF
>NA|TRBJ1-1|TRBV7-3|NA
TGTGCCAGCAGCCCGTCAGGAGGCACTGAAGCTTTCTTT
CASSPSGGTEAFF
>NA|TRBJ2-6|TRBV30|NA
TGTGCCTGGAGTGCGGTCTCTGGGGCCAACGTCCTGACTTTC
CAWSAVSGANVLTF
>NA|TRBJ1-3|TRBV9|NA
TGTGCCAGCAGCGTAGAGGGCAGGGGCTCTGGAAACACCATATATTTT
CASSVEGRGSGNTIYF
>NA|TRBJ2-5|TRBV6-5|NA
TGTGCCAGCAGCGGGGAGGGGGGGGAGACCCAGTACTTC
CASSGEGGETQYF
>NA|TRBJ1-6|TRBV9|NA
TGTGCCAGCAGCGTAGAACAGAATAATTCACCCCTCCACTTT
CASSVEQNNSPLHF
>NA|TRBJ2-5|TRBV2|NA
TGTGCCAGCAGGGGAGACAGGCCAGAGACCCAGTACTTC
CASRGDRPETQYF
>NA|TRBJ2-3|TRBV5-6|NA
TGTGCCAGCAGCTCCCCCGGGGGAGTTGACACAGATACGCAGTATTTT
CASSSPGGVDTDTQYF
>TRBD2|TRBJ2-3|TRBV19|NA
TGTGCCAGTAGTATAGCGGCGGGGGGGGCAGATACGCAGTATTTT
CASSIAAGGADTQYF
>NA|TRBJ2-5|TRBV7-7|NA
TGTGCCAGCAGCCCCCATAGCGCAGAGACCCAGTACTTC
CASSPHSAETQYF
>NA|TRBJ2-1|TRBV9|NA
TGTGCCAGCAGCGCTCGAACCGGGACACCGAGCTCCTACAATGAGCAGTTCTTC
CASSARTGTPSSYNEQFF
>NA|TRBJ2-5|TRBV11-2|NA
TGTGCCAGCAGCTCCCGACAGAATGAAATTCAAGAGACCCAGTACTTC
CASSSRQNEIQETQYF
>NA|TRBJ1-2|TRBV4-1|NA
TGCGCCAGCAGCCAAGGCTCGGAGGGGTGGGCTGGTGGCTACACCTTC
CASSQGSEGWAGGYTF
>NA|TRBJ2-7|TRBV11-3|NA
TGTGCCAGCAGCTTAGACAACTCCTACGAGCAGTACTTC
CASSLDNSYEQYF
>TRBD1|TRBJ2-7|TRBV10-3|NA
TGTGCCATCAGTGAGTCGGGTCAGGGGGCGATGTACGAGCAGTACTTC
CAISESGQGAMYEQYF
>TRBD1|TRBJ2-7|TRBV7-8|NA
TGTGCCAGCAGCCGAACGGACAGGGAGACCTACGAGCAGTACTTC
CASSRTDRETYEQYF
>NA|TRBJ2-7|TRBV28|NA
TGTGCCAGCAGTTTATATGGGCTCACTAGGGAGGACGAGCAGTACTTC
CASSLYGLTREDEQYF
>NA|TRBJ1-2|TRBV5-5|NA
TGTGCCAGCAGCTACGGGGACTTGGGCTATGGCTACACCTTC
CASSYGDLGYGYTF
>NA|TRBJ2-3|TRBV18|NA
TGTGCCAGCTCACCTTGGGGGGATAGCACAGATACGCAGTATTTT
CASSPWGDSTDTQYF
>NA|TRBJ1-1|TRBV6-5|NA
TGTGCCAGCAGACAAAACAGGGTGAACACTGAAGCTTTCTTT
CASRQNRVNTEAFF
>TRBD1|TRBJ1-6|TRBV6-5|NA
TGTGCCAGCAGTTACTCTGGGACAGGCAGCAATTCACCCCTCCACTTT
CASSYSGTGSNSPLHF
>NA|TRBJ2-4|TRBV7-9|NA
TGTGCCAGCAGCTGGGGGGGGGCCCGGGGAGCCAAAAACATTCAGTACTTC
CASSWGGARGAKNIQYF
>TRBD2|TRBJ2-3|TRBV5-4|NA
TGTGCCAGCAGCTTGTCCCCGGGACTAGCGGGGGGGGATACAGATACGCAGTATTTT
CASSLSPGLAGGDTDTQYF
>NA|TRBJ2-7|TRBV6-5|NA
TGTGCCAGCAGTTACTCGGCGTCCGCGGGGTACGAGCAGTACTTC
CASSYSASAGYEQYF
>TRBD1|TRBJ1-2|TRBV7-9|NA
TGTGCCAGCAGCGACCAACCGGGACAGGGGACCTTCAACTATGGCTACACCTTC
CASSDQPGQGTFNYGYTF
>NA|TRBJ2-5|TRBV29-1|NA
TGCAGCGTTGCCCGGGACACCCAAGAGACCCAGTACTTC
CSVARDTQETQYF
>NA|TRBJ2-2|TRBV3-1/TRBV3-2|NA
TGTGCCAGCAGCCAAGAGCTGTACTTCACGCGGAACACCGGGGAGCTGTTTTTT
CASSQELYFTRNTGELFF
>NA|TRBJ1-6|TRBV18|NA
TGTGCCAGCTCACCGGTAGCACTCAATTCACCCCTCCACTTT
CASSPVALNSPLHF